This entry concerns a single T cell receptor (beta chain). This receptor's antigen is unknown. The record has no base qualities; no much larger clone is one base away. Peripheral blood CD8+ and CD4+ T cells from healthy donors, Susac syndrome patients and multiple sclerosis patients were profiled by high-throughput TCR beta sequencing. The multiple sclerosis controls were treatment-naive patients whose relapsing-remitting disease, either stable or active, fulfilled the revised McDonald criteria. CD8+ TEMRA cells were enriched by FACS, while bulk CD8+ and CD4+ T cells were purified by magnetic negative isolation. Blood was collected in EDTA tubes and processed within 24 hours, with PBMCs isolated through density gradient centrifugation. PBMCs intended for TCR sequencing were cryopreserved in liquid nitrogen and were subsequently thawed in a 37 degrees C water bath. Purity of sorted or isolated CD4+, CD8+ and CD8+ TEMRA cells was at least 90%.

The data originate from a study of CD8 T cells in Susac syndrome (dated by TCRdb to between 2018 and 2020). Looking at the study overall: Whether CD8+ T cell activation and differentiation in Susac syndrome was antigen driven was tested using repertoire sequencing. General study outcomes and caveats: The study acknowledged that relatively few individuals were included in the TCR sequencing and HLA analysis.

RNA was extracted using the RNeasy kit, and roughly 0.5 to 1 ug of the RNA was reverse transcribed with random hexamers. The immunoSEQ multiplex PCR assay, covering 54 Vbeta and 13 Jbeta segments, was used to amplify TCR beta CDR3 regions. Bias from PCR amplification was corrected by using a synthetic template baseline for primer optimization and for computational correction. From the authors' description of their analysis: Reads were annotated to V, D and J genes according to IMGT and were analyzed with immunoSEQ Analyzer, with only productive sequences retained. To calculate clonality, Shannon entropy was normalized by log2 of the number of productive unique sequences and then subtracted from one. For each patient and control, public and private clones were evaluated among the 100 most prevalent clones. A clone was defined as Susac-specific if it was absent from the healthy and MS cohorts, from 1052 published viral clones and from other ImmuneACCESS disease sequences. TCRdb reanalyzed the raw reads on its own, using fastp at Q25 for trimming and MiXCR for clone calling, and kept in-frame beta chains. Every entry covers one CDR3 protein and lists the most common genes and DNA from its rows. TCRdb assigned the V and J calls; the authors' analysis was not used. A total of 250,000 or so distinct CDR3 sequences appear in this sample, roughly 95% of them only once. The ten largest clonotypes hold approximately 0.07% of the sample.

Material: CD4+ T cells from PBMCs. The origin of this receptor is a human donor with multiple sclerosis.

The DNA sequence reads TGCGCCAGCACCGGACTGCAAGAGACCCAGTACTTC. Its coded protein is CASTGLQETQYF. The chain joins TRBV5-1 to TRBJ2-5, and possibly TRBD2, on 5 matching bases. The V end loses 6 bases and the J end loses 2 bases, and a stretch of 8 bases separates them. Measured from the cysteine to the phenylalanine, the CDR3 is 12 residues long. CDR3 DNA is the only sequence kept; it has 36 bases, read in frame from the first base. Sequences SGHRS (CDR1) and YFSETQ (CDR2) are obtained from the germline V gene.